Below are 10 T cell receptor beta chains sequenced from a single sample in a study of blood T cell repertoires in COVID-19. TCRdb's table, derived via immunoSEQ multiplex PCR, lists solely in-frame clones and lacks some. The sample lists fewer than 350,000 clones, about 82% occurring once. The sample comprised peripheral blood. Source of these receptors: a human donor in a cohort sampled during active COVID-19.

The chain recombines TRBV12-3 or TRBV12-4 with TRBJ2-7; D gene unclear. The CDR3 length is 11 residues. The germline V and J ends were trimmed by 4 bases and 2 bases, with 3 bases remaining between them. CDR3 residues: CASSSTYEQYF. CDR3 bases: TGTGCCAGCAGTTCTACCTACGAGCAGTACTTC.

The chain links TRBV30 to TRBJ2-7; D may be TRBD1 (7 bases). The germline V gene has CDR1 GTSNPN and CDR2 SVGIG (reference sequence). V was shortened by 1 base and J by 4 bases, with 8 bases between the two germline ends. The CDR3 has 12 amino acids. The CDR3 nucleotides are TGTGCCTGGAGTGCAGGGGGGTACGAGCAGTACTTC. Protein sequence: CAWSAGGYEQYF.

This clone was observed at least ten times. The V gene is TRBV7-9, the J gene TRBJ1-6; 8 bases match TRBD1. With V trimmed by 4 bases and J by 8 bases, 7 bases remained unmatched. The CDR3 covers 15 residues. CDR1 and CDR2 from the germline V gene are SEHNR and FQNEAQ (reference sequence). CDR3 nucleotide sequence: TGTGCCAGCAGCTACCTTACAGGGGGAGATTCACCCCTCCACTTT. Protein product: CASSYLTGGDSPLHF. The variable domain in full, completed from reference TRBV7-9 and TRBJ1-6, reads DTGVSQNPRHKITKRGQNVTFRCDPISEHNRLYWYRQTLGQGPEFLTYFQNEAQLEKSRLLSDRFSAERPKGSFSTLEIQRTEQGDSAMYLCASSYLTGGDSPLHFGNGTRLTVT.

The chain joins TRBV2 to TRBJ2-3, with 9 bases lining up with TRBD2. The CDR3 runs to 14 residues. Trimming at V came to 10 bases and at J to 2 bases, leaving 7 bases not matched to a gene. Germline CDR1 is SNHLY and CDR2 is FYNNEI. CDR3 bases: TGTGCCACCGGGGGCGGGGGGGCCACAGATACGCAGTATTTT. Translation gives CATGGGGATDTQYF.

The genes are TRBV7-8 and TRBJ2-2; TRBD1 matches 8 bases. The CDR3 spans 15 residues. Germline assignment: CDR1 SGHVS and CDR2 FQNEAQ. The junction had 6 bases not matched to a gene; V was cut back by 5 bases and J by 4 bases. CDR3: CASSLDRGFTGELFF. The CDR3 nucleotides are TGTGCCAGCAGCCTCGACAGGGGTTTCACCGGGGAGCTGTTTTTT.

The V and J genes are TRBV6-6 and TRBJ1-2; tentative D call: TRBD1 (6 bases). V was trimmed by 5 bases and J by 7 bases, leaving 8 bases between them. The CDR3 is 11 residues long. CDR1 is MNHNY, CDR2 SVGAGI, per germline (reference sequence). CDR3 DNA: TGTGCCAGCAGTCAGGGGTCTGGCTACACCTTC. Translated, it gives CASSQGSGYTF.

CDR3 in amino acids: CAISESGYRGGAEAFF. In DNA, the CDR3 is TGTGCCATCAGTGAGTCGGGATACAGGGGCGGCGCTGAAGCTTTCTTT. V usage is TRBV10-3 and J usage is TRBJ1-1, with TRBD1 matching over 7 bases. Looked up from germline, CDR1 is ENHRY and CDR2 is SYGVKD. This CDR3 comprises 16 residues. The V segment lost 0 bases and the J segment 6 bases; nucleotides outside the gene matches: 10.

V and J are TRBV7-9 and TRBJ1-2; D is possibly TRBD1 (6 bases). This CDR3 region has 15 residues. Trimming shortened V by 5 bases and J by 6 bases, and 19 bases separated the two germline ends. Germline V gene lookup returns CDR1 SEHNR and CDR2 FQNEAQ (reference sequence). Here the CDR3 DNA reads TGTGCCAGCAGCCCCTCGAGCAGGGGCTTGGATGGCTACACCTTC. As protein: CASSPSSRGLDGYTF.

V usage is TRBV27 and J usage is TRBJ1-2; 7 bases agree with TRBD1. CDR1 and CDR2 from the germline V gene are MNHEY and SMNVEV (reference sequence). The CDR3 sequence is 16 residues long. The V gene end was trimmed by 4 bases and the J gene end by 1 base; junction bases not matched to a gene: 9. CDR3 amino acids: CASSSTQTGINYGYTF. For the CDR3, the DNA is TGTGCCAGCAGTTCGACCCAGACAGGGATTAACTATGGCTACACCTTC.

The rearrangement links TRBV5-5 to TRBJ1-1; maybe TRBD1 (5 bases). The CDR3 extends over 14 amino acids. Germline CDR1 is SGHKS and CDR2 is YYEKEE (reference sequence). V lost 1 base to trimming and J lost 1 base, with 8 bases between them. CDR3 sequence reads: CASSLQGPNTEAFF. The CDR3 nucleotides read TGTGCCAGCAGCTTGCAGGGCCCGAACACTGAAGCTTTCTTT.